These T cell receptor beta chains were read from a single sample in a study of blood T cells in healthy people across ages. TCRdb itself ran the 5' RACE reads through MiXCR, one entry per CDR3 protein. This sample carries about 400,000 distinct CDR3 sequences, 50% to 60% of them seen once, and the ten largest clones take under 60%. Sequenced sample: blood. Receptors were obtained from a man aged 60 to 75 in good health. Both conserved end residues are part of each CDR3. D genes are given only for firm matches. The size of a clone is reported for some rows only, either as once, few or many, or as a class for expanded clones.

size,J,V,D,CDR3,DNA
few,TRBJ2-4,TRBV12-3/TRBV12-4,.,CASGTPLAKNIQYF,TGTGCCAGCGGTACACCTCTAGCCAAAAACATTCAGTACTTC
few,TRBJ2-7,TRBV7-2,.,CASSGGLAFYEQYF,TGTGCCAGCAGCGGTGGACTCGCTTTCTACGAGCAGTACTTC
few,TRBJ2-1,TRBV9,TRBD2,CASSTRLAGVQNEQFF,TGTGCCAGCAGCACCCGACTAGCGGGAGTTCAGAATGAGCAGTTCTTC
.,TRBJ2-2,TRBV30,TRBD2,CAWTMGLAVTGELFF,TGTGCCTGGACCATGGGACTAGCGGTCACCGGGGAGCTGTTTTTT
once,TRBJ2-1,TRBV3-1,.,CASSPILGSYNEQFF,TGTGCCAGCAGCCCGATTCTTGGCTCCTACAATGAGCAGTTCTTC
.,TRBJ2-7,TRBV7-6,TRBD1,CASSSLSAGQGGYEQYF,TGTGCCAGCAGCTCCTTGTCTGCGGGACAGGGCGGGTACGAGCAGTACTTC
.,TRBJ2-5,TRBV12-3/TRBV12-4,.,CASSLKLGETQYF,TGTGCCAGCAGTTTAAAGCTGGGAGAGACCCAGTACTTC
.,TRBJ2-5,TRBV6-5,.,CAGSYSGNEQYF,TGTGCCGGCAGTTACTCAGGGAATGAGCAGTACTTC
.,TRBJ2-4,TRBV6-5,.,CASSYSQGSKNIQYF,TGTGCCAGCAGTTACTCGCAGGGGTCCAAAAACATTCAGTACTTC
.,TRBJ2-7,TRBV20-1,TRBD1,CSARSIRDSYEQYF,TGCAGTGCTAGAAGTATACGGGACAGCTACGAGCAGTACTTC
.,TRBJ2-3,TRBV20-1,TRBD2,CSAPPLAGGQKDTQYF,TGCAGTGCTCCTCCCCTAGCGGGGGGGCAGAAAGATACGCAGTATTTT
once,TRBJ1-1,TRBV18,.,CASSDSGAPREAFF,TGTGCCAGCTCGGATAGTGGGGCGCCGAGGGAAGCTTTCTTT
.,TRBJ1-2,TRBV4-3,.,CASSQDRVRAGYGYTF,TGCGCCAGCAGCCAAGATCGGGTCAGGGCGGGCTATGGCTACACCTTC
.,TRBJ2-4,TRBV7-2,.,CACSTLNIQYF,TGTGCCTGCAGCACCCTAAACATTCAGTACTTC
.,TRBJ1-2,TRBV4-1,TRBD1,CASSQDPGQVYGYTF,TGCGCCAGCAGCCAAGATCCGGGACAGGTCTATGGCTACACCTTC
few,TRBJ2-4,TRBV6-2/TRBV6-3,TRBD2,CASSYTRASGRSPRKNIQYF,TGTGCCAGCAGTTACACTAGGGCTAGCGGGAGGAGCCCCCGCAAAAACATTCAGTACTTC
.,TRBJ1-2,TRBV15,TRBD1,CATSRTTGGWANYGYTF,TGTGCCACCAGCAGAACGACAGGGGGGTGGGCTAACTATGGCTACACCTTC
.,TRBJ2-7,TRBV10-2,TRBD2,CASTLAGTVGEQYF,TGCGCCAGCACGCTAGCGGGGACCGTCGGCGAGCAGTACTTC
.,TRBJ2-5,TRBV18,.,CASSPRTEETQYF,TGTGCCAGCTCACCACGCACCGAAGAGACCCAGTACTTC
.,TRBJ1-4,TRBV12-3/TRBV12-4,.,CASSRRFGGINEKLFF,TGTGCCAGCAGTCGTCGTTTCGGGGGGATTAATGAAAAACTGTTTTTT
.,TRBJ2-7,TRBV7-2,TRBD2,CASSGSREATQYF,TGTGCCAGCTCCGGGTCCCGGGAGGCCACCCAGTACTTC
few,TRBJ2-1,TRBV29-1,.,CSVSLDRRSYNEQFF,TGCAGCGTTTCATTAGACCGCCGCTCCTACAATGAGCAGTTCTTC
.,TRBJ1-1,TRBV11-2,.,CASVRLVNTEAFF,TGTGCCAGCGTCCGACTCGTGAACACTGAAGCTTTCTTT
.,TRBJ2-3,TRBV9,.,CASSVGSTDTQYF,TGTGCCAGCAGCGTAGGGAGCACAGATACGCAGTATTTT
once,TRBJ2-1,TRBV4-2,.,CASSQEWGGGPYNEQFF,TGTGCCAGCAGCCAAGAGTGGGGCGGGGGCCCCTACAATGAGCAGTTCTTC
.,TRBJ2-7,TRBV6-2/TRBV6-3,TRBD2,CASRTSGRIGEQYF,TGTGCCAGCAGAACAAGCGGGAGAATCGGCGAGCAGTACTTC
.,TRBJ2-1,TRBV29-1,TRBD1,CSVARTGSEQFF,TGCAGCGTTGCCCGGACAGGGTCGGAGCAGTTCTTC
.,TRBJ2-5,TRBV5-1,.,CASHLGGPQETQYF,TGCGCCAGCCACCTAGGCGGGCCCCAAGAGACCCAGTACTTC
.,TRBJ2-7,TRBV7-2,TRBD2,CASSGGRERLEQYF,TGTGCCAGCAGTGGCGGGAGGGAAAGGCTCGAGCAGTACTTC
.,TRBJ2-7,TRBV4-2,.,CASSQTETALYEQYF,TGTGCCAGCAGCCAAACCGAGACAGCCCTTTACGAGCAGTACTTC
.,TRBJ2-3,TRBV18,TRBD1,CASSVDRDTDTQYF,TGTGCCAGCTCCGTAGACAGGGACACAGATACGCAGTATTTT
once,TRBJ1-1,TRBV5-1,TRBD1,CASSDRDSTEAFF,TGCGCCAGCAGCGACCGGGACAGCACTGAAGCTTTCTTT
many,TRBJ2-3,TRBV5-1,.,CASSYTTDTQYF,TGCGCCAGCAGCTATACCACAGATACGCAGTATTTT
.,TRBJ2-1,TRBV6-1,.,CASSPVLGAIPEQFF,TGTGCCAGCAGCCCCGTCCTGGGGGCCATTCCTGAGCAGTTCTTC
.,TRBJ2-3,TRBV5-1,TRBD1,CASSFGTGADTQYF,TGCGCCAGCAGCTTTGGGACAGGGGCAGATACGCAGTATTTT
.,TRBJ1-2,TRBV21-1,.,CASSTSGGRGLNYGYTF,TGTGCCAGCAGCACTTCCGGGGGGAGGGGGCTTAACTATGGCTACACCTTC
.,TRBJ2-3,TRBV5-1,.,CASSLGETDTQYF,TGCGCCAGCAGTCTAGGGGAGACAGATACGCAGTATTTT
.,TRBJ2-7,TRBV4-1,.,CASSLSGGKNEQYF,TGCGCCAGCAGCCTATCAGGGGGGAAGAACGAGCAGTACTTC
.,TRBJ2-3,TRBV12-3/TRBV12-4,TRBD2,CASSPLAHTQYF,TGTGCCAGCAGCCCACTAGCGCATACGCAGTATTTT
few,TRBJ1-5,TRBV6-1,.,CASSEGQGGNQPQHF,TGTGCCAGCAGTGAAGGGCAGGGAGGCAATCAGCCCCAGCATTTT
.,TRBJ2-1,TRBV25-1,.,CASSEYTSYVEQFF,TGTGCCAGCAGTGAATATACTAGTTATGTTGAGCAGTTCTTC
few,TRBJ2-5,TRBV20-1,.,CSVRVSGRETQYF,TGCAGTGTGAGGGTGTCAGGACGAGAGACCCAGTACTTC
many,TRBJ1-2,TRBV7-2,.,CASSTGTVPYGYTF,TGTGCCAGCAGCACCGGGACCGTCCCCTATGGCTACACCTTC
.,TRBJ2-3,TRBV27,.,CASSLGLFTDTQYF,TGTGCCAGCAGTTTAGGGCTATTCACAGATACGCAGTATTTT
few,TRBJ2-1,TRBV6-1,TRBD1,CASRRDRGLVAGNPSSYNEQFF,TGTGCCAGCAGAAGGGACAGGGGGCTGGTAGCGGGGAACCCTAGCTCCTACAATGAGCAGTTCTTC
.,TRBJ1-5,TRBV7-2,TRBD1,CASSVYRGDQPQHF,TGTGCCAGCAGCGTTTACAGGGGCGATCAGCCCCAGCATTTT